This TCR beta chain was sequenced in a study of blood T cells in healthy people across ages. CDR1 is SQVTM, CDR2 ANQGSEA, per germline. Trimming cost V 2 bases and J 0 bases, with 5 bases left between them. This CDR3 contains 14 residues. Combining a sample-barcoded 5' primer with a J-beta primer mix, a second PCR ran for about 6 to 12 cycles. TCRdb independently ran MiXCR on the 5' RACE reads; one entry per CDR3 protein. The table includes some 930,000 distinct CDR3 sequences, approximately 32% detected once. Study-level findings and limits: Aged donors had fewer naive CD4+ cells and lower diversity than long-lived donors. Estimated diversity across one million T cells was deemed an underestimate.

About this clonotype: The antigen is not known.

Another study also made use of these data, one on T cells of mothers and their children. That paper adds: Healthy Caucasian mothers, a few in number, and their six children were the donors.

The material sequenced was blood. This sequence originates from a woman aged 40 to 50 in good health. This chain uses TRBV29-1 with TRBJ2-6; D unresolved. DNA of the CDR3: TGCAGCGTTGAACGGAGCTCTGGGGCCAACGTCCTGACTTTC. This encodes CSVERSSGANVLTF.